This T cell receptor (beta chain) was identified during a study of T cell responses to AZD1222 COVID-19 vaccine. General study points: Reports indicate that nearly half of spike-specific TCRs are directed at unmutated variant regions. Spike-specific TCR breadth and depth rose after two AZD1222 doses.

Repertoires were generated with immunoSEQ multiplex PCR, while TCRdb's copy carries only in-frame clones and drops some. The table includes 55,000 to 70,000 clones, 80% to 85% detected once. Trimming left V 3 bases short and J 7 bases short, with 21 bases between. Per the germline V gene, CDR1 is GTSNPN and CDR2 is SVGIG (reference sequence). The CDR3 spans 16 residues. This clone was seen a handful of times. Its antigen is undetermined. The specimen comprised peripheral blood, sampled on day 0 of AZD1222 vaccination. This TCR was sampled from an adult in good health. The chain is built from TRBV30 and TRBJ1-4; D unresolved. As DNA, the CDR3 is TGTGCCTGGAGCCCCTCCGTCAGGAGGTTTGGTGAAAAACTGTTTTTT. It yields the protein CAWSPSVRRFGEKLFF.